This T cell receptor beta chain derives from a study of T cell clonotyping in hematopoietic cell transplantation. Notes on the study in general: Graft donor and pretransplant recipient Inverse Simpson Index values predicted broader posttransplant TCR diversity. Few recipient clonotypes overlapped donors; over 95% were de novo at given depth.

Trimming left V 2 bases short and J 6 bases short, with 11 bases between. The length of the CDR3 is 13 residues. CDR1 and CDR2 (germline): SGHRS, YFSETQ. The repertoire was sequenced with immunoSEQ multiplex PCR; TCRdb's copy has only in-frame clones and lacks some. The table has about 3,200 clones, 91% seen once; the top ten hold 7% to 10%. In the case of this clone: No antigen is known for it.

Specimen: PBMCs, collected at the time of graft-versus-host disease after allogeneic stem cell transplant. This receptor was obtained from a male patient between 60 and 69 years old who had an allogeneic stem cell transplant from a related donor, so the T cells may come from the graft donor. Some clones in this sample may be carry-over from other donors' samples. The chain combines TRBV5-1 with TRBJ1-2; no definite D call. CDR3 bases: TGCGCCAGCAGCTTTGGCAGAGGGAATGGCTACACCTTC. Encoded protein: CASSFGRGNGYTF.